The 17 T cell receptor beta chains below all came from one sample that was sequenced in a study of T cell repertoires in cytomegalovirus infection. Their cognate antigens are unknown. MiXCR was run by TCRdb on the reads, yielding one entry per CDR3 protein. There are nearly 70,000 distinct CDR3 sequences in the sample; under 25% occur only once, and over 70% lies in the top ten. The sequenced material came from PBMCs, sequenced either directly or after in vitro stimulation (not recorded which). These receptors all come from a human donor in good health (CMV status not recorded). Some clones in this sample may be carry-over from other donors' samples.

The V call is TRBV7-8, the J call TRBJ2-1; 9 nucleotides align to TRBD2. J gave up 5 bases and V 5 bases, and 10 bases lay outside the gene matches. The germline V gene has CDR1 SGHVS and CDR2 FQNEAQ. This CDR3 contains 16 residues. In DNA form, the CDR3 reads TGTGCCAGCAGCCCTACCCGGACTAGCGCCAACAATGAGCAGTTCTTC. As protein: CASSPTRTSANNEQFF.

This clonotype has ten or more counts. The chain couples TRBV7-2 to TRBJ1-1, with D perhaps TRBD1 (5 bases). V was trimmed by 0 bases and J by 1 base, leaving 12 bases between them. CDR1 and CDR2 (germline): SGHTA, FQGNSA. CDR3 length: 16 residues. The CDR3 DNA reads as TGTGCCAGCAGCTTAGCGATTGGGACCCAGAACACTGAAGCTTTCTTT. Its protein product is CASSLAIGTQNTEAFF.

This clonotype was counted a few times. V gene TRBV19 combines with J gene TRBJ2-2, with 8 bases identical to TRBD2. The CDR3 is 20 residues long. Germline trimming cut 10 bases from V and 4 bases from J; bases unmatched to any gene: 26. From germline, CDR1 is LNHDA and CDR2 SQIVND (reference sequence). The CDR3 region has the DNA TGTGCCAAAACGGTCCTGCGTTTAGGTTCAGCGGGAGACGCCACCGGGGAGCTGTTTTTT. Its translation: CAKTVLRLGSAGDATGELFF.

Concerning this clonotype itself: At one end the junction does not follow the germline gene, possibly because of a read error. J is TRBJ2-5 and V is TRBV4-1; perhaps TRBD1 as D (6 bases). The CDR3 consists of 16 residues. Germline V CDR1 and CDR2: MGHRA, YSYEKL. CDR3 sequence: CASSQGTGGPQETQYF. DNA of the CDR3: TGTGCCAGCAGCCAGGGGACCGGCGGACCCCAAGAGACCCAGTACTTC.

This clonotype was picked up many times. The V gene is TRBV7-2, the J gene TRBJ2-7; tentative D call: TRBD1 (5 bases). The germline V gene encodes CDR1 SGHTA and CDR2 FQGNSA. The length of the CDR3 is 13 residues. Trimming stripped 3 bases from V and 3 bases from J, with 9 bases between. CDR3 DNA sequence: TGTGCCAGCAGCTTTGGGGCCGGCTACGAGCAGTACTTC. Translating gives CASSFGAGYEQYF.

J is TRBJ2-3 and V is TRBV5-5; 9 bases agree with TRBD2. V dropped 0 bases and J dropped 4; count of bases not matched to a gene: 3. CDR1 SGHKS and CDR2 YYEKEE come from the germline V gene (reference sequence). The CDR3 covers 15 residues. This CDR3 is CASSLGGRAPDTQYF. The CDR3 bases are TGTGCCAGCAGCTTGGGCGGGAGGGCCCCAGATACGCAGTATTTT.

This clonotype was observed many times. The CDR3 nucleotides read TGTGCCAGCAGCTTAGCAAGCAGGGAGAATGAAAAACTGTTTTTT. Encoded protein: CASSLASRENEKLFF. The rearrangement uses TRBV7-9 and TRBJ1-4, with a possible D match to TRBD1 (5 bases). There are 15 residues in the CDR3. V dropped 0 bases and J dropped 5 bases, with 10 bases sitting between them. Germline loops: CDR1 SEHNR, CDR2 FQNEAQ (reference sequence).

The chain carries TRBV6-1 and TRBJ2-1; 8 positions match TRBD2. There are 15 residues in the CDR3. After removal of 5 bases from V and 7 bases from J, the junction contained 10 bases not matched to a gene. From germline, CDR1 is MNHNS and CDR2 SASEGT. The CDR3: CASSLSASGFNEQFF. The CDR3 bases are TGTGCCAGCAGTTTATCGGCTAGCGGGTTTAATGAGCAGTTCTTC.

This chain uses TRBV7-2 with TRBJ2-3, with D perhaps given as TRBD1 or TRBD2 (5 bases each). From germline, CDR1 is SGHTA and CDR2 FQGNSA. V was trimmed by 5 bases and J by 7 bases, leaving 10 bases between them. The CDR3 is made up of 12 amino acids. CDR3 DNA: TGTGCCAGCAGCGTCGAGGGGAATACGCAGTATTTT. Translated: CASSVEGNTQYF.

This clonotype was observed once. This chain links TRBV12-5 with TRBJ2-2; 14 nucleotides agree with TRBD2. The J segment lost 4 bases and the V segment lost 6 bases, leaving 4 bases of the junction unmatched. This CDR3 contains 16 residues. Germline values: CDR1 LGHNT, CDR2 FRNRAP. The DNA of the CDR3 is TGTGCTAGTGGGACTAGCGGGGGGGGTGGCACCGGGGAGCTGTTTTTT. This gives the protein CASGTSGGGGTGELFF.

The chain combines TRBV5-1 with TRBJ1-1, with D possibly being TRBD1 (6 bases). In germline, CDR1 is SGHRS, CDR2 YFSETQ. This CDR3 region has 14 residues. V was shortened by 4 bases and J by 0 bases, with 10 bases between the two germline ends. For the CDR3, the DNA is TGCGCCAGCAGCACGGGACAAGTGAACACTGAAGCTTTCTTT. This sequence encodes CASSTGQVNTEAFF.

CDR3 in DNA: TGCGCCAGCAGCCAAGGCCCCCAGGGAGTTCTATATGGCTACACCTTC. As protein: CASSQGPQGVLYGYTF. The chain recombines TRBV4-1 with TRBJ1-2, with D perhaps matching TRBD1 (5 bases). CDR3 length equals 16 residues. Germline V lookup: CDR1 MGHRA, CDR2 YSYEKL. V shed 1 base and J shed 5 bases, with 17 bases lying between them.

The gene calls are TRBV6-4 and TRBJ2-1; the D gene is possibly TRBD1 (6 bases). CDR1 and CDR2 (germline): MRHNA, SNTAGT. The germline V and J ends were trimmed by 1 base and 7 bases, with 14 bases remaining between them. The CDR3 totals 15 residues. In nucleotides, the CDR3 is TGTGCCAGCAGTGACTTAGGGGGTGAGAGTAATGAGCAGTTCTTC. Residues: CASSDLGGESNEQFF.

The chain links TRBV27 to TRBJ2-1; D not resolved. CDR1 MNHEY and CDR2 SMNVEV come from the germline V gene (reference sequence). This CDR3 has 13 amino acids. V dropped 2 bases and J dropped 6 bases, with 8 bases sitting between them. CDR3 nucleotide sequence: TGTGCCAGCAGTTTAAGTCTAGGCAATGAGCAGTTCTTC. It translates to CASSLSLGNEQFF.

The chain couples TRBV19 to TRBJ2-5; D possibly uses TRBD1 or TRBD2 (5 bases each). CDR3 size: 14 residues. Trimming took off 5 bases at V and 2 bases at J, with 12 bases between the two ends. The germline V gene encodes CDR1 LNHDA and CDR2 SQIVND (reference sequence). In DNA form, the CDR3 reads TGTGCCAGTAGTCCACCGGGACCTCAAGAGACCCAGTACTTC. Protein sequence: CASSPPGPQETQYF.

This sequence joins TRBV12-3 or TRBV12-4 and TRBJ1-2; no definite D call. The CDR3 runs 12 residues. V lost 6 bases and J lost 5, with 10 bases in between. The CDR3 DNA reads as TGTGCCAGCAGCAGAGGAGGTTATGGCTACACCTTC. It translates to CASSRGGYGYTF.

This clonotype was observed at least ten times. V is TRBV12-3 or TRBV12-4 and J is TRBJ2-3, with D unclear. Trimming pared 3 bases from V and 3 bases from J, leaving 13 bases between. The length of the CDR3 is 15 residues. DNA for the CDR3: TGTGCCAGCAGTTTTGCGGCTGGGAAGACAGATACGCAGTATTTT. It translates to CASSFAAGKTDTQYF.